These T cell receptor beta chains were read from a single sample in a study of cytomegalovirus exposure and HLA in healthy donors. The assay was immunoSEQ multiplex PCR, and TCRdb's table has in-frame clones only and misses some. The top ten hold roughly 4% of the sample, which has about 160,000 clones, 68% seen once. Source material: PBMCs. Receptors were obtained from a woman under 30 in good health and CMV-seropositive. The CDR3 runs from the conserved cysteine through the conserved F or W. Each record gives: D gene, clone size, V gene, J gene, CDR3 protein, CDR3 DNA. A D gene is named only where the DNA matches it firmly. For some rows the clone size is stated as once, few or many, or as a class when expanded; others skip it.

-	-	TRBV2	TRBJ1-1	CASTLTSMNTEAFF	TGTGCCAGCACCTTGACATCCATGAACACTGAAGCTTTCTTT
-	-	TRBV5-4	TRBJ1-1	CASSVNTEAFF	TGTGCCAGCAGCGTAAACACTGAAGCTTTCTTT
-	-	TRBV19	TRBJ1-5	CASSPFEVLSNQPQHF	TGTGCCAGTAGCCCCTTCGAGGTTTTGAGCAATCAGCCCCAGCATTTT
-	few	TRBV7-9	TRBJ1-1	CASSDSLNTEAFF	TGTGCCAGCAGTGACAGTCTGAACACTGAAGCTTTCTTT
-	-	TRBV9	TRBJ1-6	CASSANWGGMVSPLHF	TGTGCCAGCAGCGCAAACTGGGGGGGGATGGTTTCACCCCTCCACTTT
TRBD2	-	TRBV4-1	TRBJ2-7	CASSPTGTSGSSEQYF	TGCGCCAGCAGCCCGACTGGGACTAGCGGGAGTTCCGAGCAGTACTTC
-	-	TRBV10-1	TRBJ2-2	CASSGRTLGAGELFF	TGCGCCAGTTCAGGCAGAACCCTCGGGGCCGGGGAGCTGTTTTTT
-	-	TRBV6-5	TRBJ1-5	CASRGLAARDQPQHF	TGTGCCAGCCGCGGGTTGGCAGCCCGGGATCAGCCCCAGCATTTT
TRBD1	-	TRBV28	TRBJ1-2	CASNPGQGTAYGYTF	TGTGCCAGCAATCCTGGACAGGGGACCGCCTATGGCTACACCTTC
TRBD1	-	TRBV19	TRBJ2-2	CASKLTGGGGELFF	TGTGCCAGTAAACTGACAGGGGGAGGTGGGGAGCTGTTTTTT
-	-	TRBV10-3	TRBJ1-1	CAISLRTEAFF	TGTGCCATCTCTTTGAGGACTGAAGCTTTCTTT
TRBD1	few	TRBV30	TRBJ2-7	CAWSGTGSEQYF	TGTGCCTGGAGTGGGACAGGTAGCGAGCAGTACTTC
TRBD2	-	TRBV27	TRBJ2-7	CASSLSLAGVTHEQYF	TGTGCCAGCAGTTTATCCCTAGCGGGAGTAACCCACGAGCAGTACTTC
-	-	TRBV7-8	TRBJ2-3	CASSRGRAGTDTQYF	TGTGCCAGCAGCCGCGGTCGGGCGGGGACAGATACGCAGTATTTT
TRBD1	-	TRBV6-1	TRBJ1-4	CASSVKQGAAGGTNEKLFF	TGTGCCAGCAGTGTAAAACAGGGGGCGGCTGGGGGTACTAATGAAAAACTGTTTTTT
-	few	TRBV10-3	TRBJ2-1	CAIDSVNEQFF	TGTGCCATCGACAGTGTCAATGAGCAGTTCTTC
-	-	TRBV9	TRBJ2-2	CASSVQGLDTGELFF	TGTGCCAGCAGCGTACAGGGTCTGGACACCGGGGAGCTGTTTTTT
-	-	TRBV6-6	TRBJ1-5	CASSQVPKAQHF	TGTGCCAGCAGCCAGGTCCCTAAAGCCCAGCATTTT
TRBD2	few	TRBV28	TRBJ2-3	CASTQLAGGPKGHPDTQYF	TGTGCCAGCACCCAACTAGCGGGAGGGCCTAAGGGGCACCCAGATACGCAGTATTTT
-	few	TRBV7-9	TRBJ1-3	CASSLIPTGLSDTIYF	TGTGCCAGCAGCTTAATCCCCACAGGTTTGAGCGACACCATATATTTT
TRBD1	-	TRBV7-9	TRBJ2-1	CASSFSRDSNEQFF	TGTGCCAGCAGCTTTAGTAGGGACAGCAATGAGCAGTTCTTC
TRBD1	-	TRBV5-1	TRBJ1-3	CASSLGKTGSYGNTIYF	TGCGCCAGCAGCTTGGGGAAGACAGGGTCTTATGGAAACACCATATATTTT
TRBD1	-	TRBV28	TRBJ2-5	CASSYPTQGAIETQYF	TGTGCCAGCAGCTACCCCACGCAGGGGGCTATCGAGACCCAGTACTTC
-	-	TRBV5-1	TRBJ2-7	CASSLDRVQQYF	TGCGCCAGCAGCTTGGACAGGGTGCAGCAGTACTTC
-	-	TRBV4-1	TRBJ2-7	CASSQDSMYEQYF	TGCGCCAGCAGCCAAGATTCTATGTACGAGCAGTACTTC
-	-	TRBV14	TRBJ2-1	CASRAVGGFNEQFF	TGTGCCAGCAGGGCAGTGGGGGGTTTCAATGAGCAGTTCTTC
-	once	TRBV5-1	TRBJ1-3	CASSLERGGSGNTIYF	TGCGCCAGCAGCTTGGAAAGGGGAGGATCCGGAAACACCATATATTTT
TRBD2	-	TRBV7-8	TRBJ2-7	CASSLDTAGEHISYEQYF	TGTGCCAGCAGCTTAGATACAGCGGGAGAGCACATCTCCTACGAGCAGTACTTC
-	-	TRBV15	TRBJ1-2	CATGRDFFGYTF	TGTGCCACCGGGCGGGATTTTTTTGGCTACACCTTC
-	-	TRBV23-1	TRBJ1-5	CASSPREGKPQPQHF	TGCGCCAGCAGCCCGAGGGAGGGAAAACCTCAGCCCCAGCATTTT
-	-	TRBV6-1	TRBJ2-7	CASSEMRGGGSYEQYF	TGTGCCAGCAGTGAAATGCGTGGGGGCGGGTCCTACGAGCAGTACTTC
-	-	TRBV2	TRBJ2-1	CASARTRSYNEQFF	TGTGCCAGCGCGCGAACCCGCTCCTACAATGAGCAGTTCTTC
TRBD2	-	TRBV4-2	TRBJ2-1	CASSPWTSGPSYNEQFF	TGTGCCAGCAGCCCCTGGACTAGCGGGCCTTCCTACAATGAGCAGTTCTTC
-	-	TRBV19	TRBJ2-5	CASSTRGETQYF	TGTGCCAGTAGTACTAGAGGGGAGACCCAGTACTTC
TRBD1	few	TRBV6-5	TRBJ1-1	CASKSGTGATEAFF	TGTGCCAGCAAATCCGGGACAGGAGCAACTGAAGCTTTCTTT
TRBD2	once	TRBV4-3	TRBJ2-1	CASSYGLAGLSYNEQFF	TGCGCCAGCAGCTACGGACTAGCGGGCCTCTCCTACAATGAGCAGTTCTTC
TRBD1	-	TRBV7-9	TRBJ1-1	CASSWGTDTEAFF	TGTGCCAGCAGCTGGGGGACAGACACTGAAGCTTTCTTT
TRBD1	once	TRBV5-6	TRBJ2-1	CASSIWTGPFQFF	TGTGCCAGCAGCATCTGGACAGGGCCCTTTCAGTTCTTC
-	-	TRBV11-2	TRBJ1-1	CASSLSGGFGGGTEAFF	TGTGCCAGCAGCCTATCCGGGGGGTTTGGGGGTGGCACTGAAGCTTTCTTT
-	few	TRBV21-1	TRBJ2-1	CASSKAGDYPYNEQFF	TGTGCCAGCAGCAAAGCGGGGGACTACCCATACAATGAGCAGTTCTTC
-	-	TRBV21-1	TRBJ2-7	CASSKDMQGFDEQYF	TGTGCCAGCAGCAAAGACATGCAGGGGTTTGACGAGCAGTACTTC
TRBD2	-	TRBV5-6	TRBJ2-1	CASSFGTSGINEQFF	TGTGCCAGCAGCTTTGGGACTAGCGGGATAAATGAGCAGTTCTTC
-	-	TRBV19	TRBJ1-2	CASTSMGQFWDGYTF	TGTGCCAGTACCAGTATGGGGCAGTTTTGGGATGGCTACACCTTC
-	-	TRBV5-1	TRBJ1-4	CASSLISGTRGLTNEKLFF	TGCGCCAGCAGCTTAATATCCGGGACACGCGGACTCACTAATGAAAAACTGTTTTTT
TRBD1	few	TRBV19	TRBJ1-2	CASSIPHAGGGYTF	TGTGCCAGTAGTATCCCCCACGCAGGGGGTGGCTACACCTTC
TRBD2	-	TRBV13	TRBJ2-5	CASSSTSGGAAETQYF	TGTGCCAGCAGCTCGACTAGCGGGGGGGCGGCAGAGACCCAGTACTTC